These T cell receptor beta chains were read from a single sample in a study of OX40 agonist ivuxolimab in advanced cancers. Clones were sequenced by immunoSEQ multiplex PCR, and TCRdb holds only the in-frame ones, with some missing. The sample comprises fewer than 80,000 clones, 70% to 80% of which are singletons, and about 1.6% rests with the top ten. The sequenced sample was CD4+ or CD8+ T cells sorted from blood, obtained in a trial of the OX40 agonist ivuxolimab. These receptors were obtained from an adult with an advanced solid tumor such as melanoma, head and neck, liver or kidney cancer. CDR3s include the opening cysteine and the closing phenylalanine or tryptophan. D genes are given only for firm matches. Only part of the rows carry a size: once, few, many, or a class if the clone is expanded.

d_gene: TRBD2
len: 15
v_gene: TRBV7-3
j_gene: TRBJ2-3
abundance: few
CDR3aa: CASSLGASGTDTQYF
CDR3nt: TGTGCCAGCAGCCTCGGGGCTAGCGGAACAGATACGCAGTATTTT

d_gene: TRBD1
len: 14
v_gene: TRBV19
j_gene: TRBJ1-2
abundance: few
CDR3aa: CASSREGQGRGYTF
CDR3nt: TGTGCCAGTAGTAGAGAAGGACAGGGTCGGGGCTACACCTTC

d_gene: -
len: 13
v_gene: TRBV5-1
j_gene: TRBJ1-6
abundance: many
CDR3aa: CASSEGPGSPLHF
CDR3nt: TGCGCCAGCAGCGAGGGACCGGGGTCACCCCTCCACTTT

d_gene: -
len: 15
v_gene: TRBV5-5
j_gene: TRBJ1-6
abundance: -
CDR3aa: CASSREQGYNSPLHF
CDR3nt: TGTGCCAGCAGCCGAGAACAGGGTTATAATTCACCCCTCCACTTT

d_gene: -
len: 13
v_gene: TRBV2
j_gene: TRBJ2-5
abundance: few
CDR3aa: CASQSSGKETQYF
CDR3nt: TGTGCCAGCCAAAGTAGCGGAAAAGAGACCCAGTACTTC

d_gene: -
len: 15
v_gene: TRBV30
j_gene: TRBJ2-7
abundance: -
CDR3aa: CAWSRRGLIPPEQYF
CDR3nt: TGTGCCTGGAGTAGGAGGGGGTTGATCCCCCCAGAGCAGTACTTC

d_gene: TRBD1
len: 15
v_gene: TRBV14
j_gene: TRBJ2-1
abundance: -
CDR3aa: CASSPRQGGYNEQFF
CDR3nt: TGTGCCAGCAGCCCCCGACAGGGGGGCTACAATGAGCAGTTCTTC

d_gene: TRBD1
len: 15
v_gene: TRBV4-1
j_gene: TRBJ1-4
abundance: -
CDR3aa: CASSQETGEYEKLFF
CDR3nt: TGCGCCAGCAGCCAGGAAACAGGGGAGTACGAAAAACTGTTTTTT

d_gene: TRBD1
len: 18
v_gene: TRBV19
j_gene: TRBJ1-5
abundance: -
CDR3aa: CASSTVDRARVFNQPQHF
CDR3nt: TGTGCCAGTAGTACCGTTGACAGGGCACGCGTCTTCAATCAGCCCCAGCATTTT

d_gene: TRBD2
len: 15
v_gene: TRBV30
j_gene: TRBJ2-1
abundance: -
CDR3aa: CAWSVGLAANNEQFF
CDR3nt: TGTGCCTGGAGTGTAGGACTAGCGGCTAACAATGAGCAGTTCTTC

d_gene: -
len: 13
v_gene: TRBV18
j_gene: TRBJ1-1
abundance: once
CDR3aa: CASSPILEAEAFF
CDR3nt: TGTGCCAGCTCACCTATCCTCGAGGCTGAAGCTTTCTTT

d_gene: -
len: 14
v_gene: TRBV2
j_gene: TRBJ1-3
abundance: few
CDR3aa: CASSPGPAGNTIYF
CDR3nt: TGTGCCAGCAGTCCCGGGCCCGCTGGAAACACCATATATTTT

d_gene: -
len: 13
v_gene: TRBV5-4
j_gene: TRBJ1-1
abundance: -
CDR3aa: CASSPRGNTEAFF
CDR3nt: TGTGCCAGCAGCCCGAGGGGGAACACTGAAGCTTTCTTT

d_gene: -
len: 15
v_gene: TRBV2
j_gene: TRBJ1-5
abundance: -
CDR3aa: CASSVGQSLDQPQHF
CDR3nt: TGTGCCAGCAGTGTAGGACAGTCCCTTGATCAGCCCCAGCATTTT

d_gene: -
len: 15
v_gene: TRBV10-3
j_gene: TRBJ2-1
abundance: -
CDR3aa: CAISDFMTSGNEQFF
CDR3nt: TGTGCCATCAGTGATTTTATGACAAGTGGCAATGAGCAGTTCTTC

d_gene: -
len: 13
v_gene: TRBV7-8
j_gene: TRBJ2-1
abundance: -
CDR3aa: CASSLPKHVEQFF
CDR3nt: TGTGCCAGCAGCTTACCCAAGCACGTTGAGCAGTTCTTC

d_gene: -
len: 15
v_gene: TRBV28
j_gene: TRBJ1-3
abundance: -
CDR3aa: CASSLPQETGNTIYF
CDR3nt: TGTGCCAGCAGTTTACCACAGGAGACTGGAAACACCATATATTTT

d_gene: TRBD1
len: 18
v_gene: TRBV27
j_gene: TRBJ1-1
abundance: few
CDR3aa: CASSLHRPLTGANTEAFF
CDR3nt: TGTGCCAGCAGCTTACACCGACCCTTGACAGGGGCCAACACTGAAGCTTTCTTT

d_gene: TRBD1
len: 16
v_gene: TRBV4-1
j_gene: TRBJ1-3
abundance: few
CDR3aa: CASSPIGQGSGNTIYF
CDR3nt: TGCGCCAGCAGCCCGATCGGACAGGGCTCTGGAAACACCATATATTTT

d_gene: -
len: 13
v_gene: TRBV6-5
j_gene: TRBJ1-5
abundance: -
CDR3aa: CASSYRLYQPQHF
CDR3nt: TGTGCCAGCAGTTACAGGCTGTATCAGCCCCAGCATTTT